The present TCR beta chain was sequenced within a study of T cell repertoires in cytomegalovirus infection. Study overall: The authors used CMV epitopes that were HLA-C-restricted (recently identified) and HLA-B-restricted (well studied). Evidence of both CMV infection and a matching HLA type came from public TCR beta signatures. Study conclusions and caveats: CMV carriers having the relevant HLA were flagged by cumulative public TCR beta family frequency. Dominating the ex vivo response were TCR beta clonotypes that were CMV-specific and HLA-C-restricted.

In germline, CDR1 is SGHVS, CDR2 FQNEAQ. Trimming cost V 1 base and J 0 bases; bases outside gene matches: 10. The CDR3 is 19 residues long. On this clonotype: Its antigen is currently unknown.

TCRdb itself ran the reads through MiXCR, one entry per CDR3 protein. Here the sample spans about 700,000 distinct CDR3 sequences, approximately 33% being singletons. This chain links TRBV7-8 with TRBJ2-1; 9 bases are a match to TRBD2. This TCR was sampled from a human donor in good health (CMV status not recorded). Some clones in this sample may be carry-over from other donors' samples. The sample was cultured PBMCs, taken from culture after CMV antigen stimulation. CDR3 DNA: TGTGCCAGCAGCTTAGGTGGATTAGGGCGGGGGGGCTCCTACAATGAGCAGTTCTTC. The encoded protein is CASSLGGLGRGGSYNEQFF.